This TCR beta chain comes out of a study of a mutant IDH1 vaccine in newly diagnosed glioma. Study details: Patients underwent eight vaccinations, which took place in weeks 1, 3, 5, 7, 11, 15, 19 and 23. Following radiotherapy alone, or alongside temozolomide cycles, vaccination was started after an interval of 4-6 weeks. Antecedent treatment encompassed radiotherapy, temozolomide, or their combination; the majority received both. The study, taken as a whole, reports: Seemingly, pseudoprogression had no relation to changes in the top peripheral T cell clonotypes.

On this clone: The antigen remains unidentified.

The time point is: week 5, during vaccination. The study gave 300 ug of mutant IDH1 20-mer peptide per vaccine dose, with topical imiquimod. Profiled with immunoSEQ multiplex PCR; TCRdb holds only in-frame clones, not every one. The sample records nearly 55,000 clones, roughly four fifths being singletons. The TCR comes from a young man with glioma. The sample here was PBMCs, taken from a glioma patient whose treatment included an IDH1 peptide vaccine.

The CDR3 sequence: CATKKTSQKETQYF. The CDR3 DNA follows: TGTGCCACCAAAAAAACCAGCCAGAAAGAGACCCAGTACTTC. The J gene is TRBJ2-5, the V gene TRBV15; no definite D call. Per germline, CDR1 LNHNV and CDR2 YYDKDF (reference sequence). The CDR3 covers 14 residues. The V end was cut by 7 bases, the J end by 3 bases, with 15 bases between.